This T cell receptor beta chain was observed in a study of control samples from healthy donors and cancer patients. The germline V gene encodes CDR1 LGHNA and CDR2 YNFKEQ. CDR3 size: 16 residues. Losses at the gene ends were 0 bases for V and 7 bases for J; bases not matched to a gene: 5. The protocol was immunoSEQ multiplex PCR, while the TCRdb copy is restricted to in-frame clones and leaves out a portion. The table lists about 94,000 clones, approximately 90% of them singletons. The sequencing sample was made of blood. The clonotype originates from a woman younger than 30 in good health. The V call is TRBV4-2, the J call TRBJ1-4; the match to TRBD1 covers 10 bases. The CDR3 DNA reads TGTGCCAGCAGCCAAGAGGAGGGACAGGGGAGTGAAAAACTGTTTTTT. It codes for CASSQEEGQGSEKLFF.